This TCR beta chain appears in the sequencing data of a study of cytomegalovirus exposure and HLA in healthy donors. Across the study: The study placed approximately 80% of its 350 to 400 genotyped donors in the Caucasian-associated ancestry cluster.

Vbeta (60) and Jbeta (13) primers were used in the PCR. Repertoires were generated with immunoSEQ multiplex PCR, while TCRdb's copy carries only in-frame clones and drops some. Among around 170,000 clones, under 80% were seen once, and the ten largest hold around 2.3%. This clone has only one observation. The material sequenced was PBMCs. The sequence came from a woman in her 30s in good health and CMV-seropositive.

Here the CDR3 reads CASSFDSGNTEAFF. The CDR3 nucleotides read TGTGCCAGCAGCTTCGACTCCGGGAACACTGAAGCTTTCTTT. The chain employs TRBV7-2 and TRBJ1-1, with unresolved D. The CDR3 runs 14 residues. In germline, CDR1 is SGHTA, CDR2 FQGNSA. The ends were cut back, 3 bases at V and 1 base at J, with 9 bases in the middle.